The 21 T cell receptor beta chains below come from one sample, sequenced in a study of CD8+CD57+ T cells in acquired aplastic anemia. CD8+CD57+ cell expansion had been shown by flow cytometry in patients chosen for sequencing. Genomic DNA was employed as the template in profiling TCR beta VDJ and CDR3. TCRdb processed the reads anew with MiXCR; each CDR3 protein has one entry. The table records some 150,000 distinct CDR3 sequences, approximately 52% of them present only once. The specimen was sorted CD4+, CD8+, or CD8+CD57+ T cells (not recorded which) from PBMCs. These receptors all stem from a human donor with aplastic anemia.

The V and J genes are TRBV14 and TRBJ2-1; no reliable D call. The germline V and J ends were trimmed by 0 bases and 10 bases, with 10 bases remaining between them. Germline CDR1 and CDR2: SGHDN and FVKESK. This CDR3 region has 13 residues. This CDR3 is CASSQDKRSEQFF. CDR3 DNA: TGTGCCAGCAGCCAAGACAAGCGATCGGAGCAGTTCTTC.

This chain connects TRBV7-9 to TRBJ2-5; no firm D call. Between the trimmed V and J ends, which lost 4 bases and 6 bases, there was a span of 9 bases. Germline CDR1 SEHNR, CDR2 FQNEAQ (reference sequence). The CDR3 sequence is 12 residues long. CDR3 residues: CASSSNLQTQYF. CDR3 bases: TGTGCCAGCAGCTCCAATCTACAGACCCAGTACTTC.

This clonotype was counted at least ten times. The CDR3: CASRKGQGVKQPQHF. CDR3 coding DNA: TGTGCCAGCAGAAAGGGACAGGGGGTAAAACAGCCCCAGCATTTT. This chain links TRBV5-5 with TRBJ1-5; TRBD1 matches at 11 bases. Germline V lookup: CDR1 SGHKS, CDR2 YYEKEE (reference sequence). Losses at the gene ends were 5 bases for V and 7 bases for J; bases not matched to a gene: 8. The CDR3 contains 15 residues.

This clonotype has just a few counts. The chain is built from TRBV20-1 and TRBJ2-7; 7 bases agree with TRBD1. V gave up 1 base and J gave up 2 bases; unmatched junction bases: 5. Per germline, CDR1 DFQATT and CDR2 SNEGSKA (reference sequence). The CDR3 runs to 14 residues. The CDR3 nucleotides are TGCAGTGCTAGAGTTCGGGACAGAGCCTACGAGCAGTACTTC. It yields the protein CSARVRDRAYEQYF.

The CDR3 loop reads CSSQGWGVDTDTQYF. The CDR3, as DNA: TGCAGTTCCCAGGGGTGGGGTGTAGACACAGATACGCAGTATTTT. V is TRBV20-1 and J is TRBJ2-3, with D possibly being TRBD1 (6 bases). The CDR3 runs 15 residues. The germline V gene has CDR1 DFQATT and CDR2 SNEGSKA (reference sequence). V was shortened by 8 bases and J by 2 bases, with 20 bases between the two germline ends.

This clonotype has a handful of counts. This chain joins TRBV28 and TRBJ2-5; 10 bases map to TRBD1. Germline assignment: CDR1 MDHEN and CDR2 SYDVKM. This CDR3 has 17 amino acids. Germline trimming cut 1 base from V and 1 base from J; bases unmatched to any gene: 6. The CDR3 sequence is CASSLYLGTGAQETQYF. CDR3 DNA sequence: TGTGCCAGCAGTTTATACCTTGGGACAGGGGCCCAAGAGACCCAGTACTTC.

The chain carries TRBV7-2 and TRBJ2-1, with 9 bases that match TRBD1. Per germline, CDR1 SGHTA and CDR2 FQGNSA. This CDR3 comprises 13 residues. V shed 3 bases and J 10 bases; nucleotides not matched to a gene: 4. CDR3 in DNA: TGTGCCAGCAGCTTCACAGGGGGCGAGGAGCAGTTCTTC. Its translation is CASSFTGGEEQFF.

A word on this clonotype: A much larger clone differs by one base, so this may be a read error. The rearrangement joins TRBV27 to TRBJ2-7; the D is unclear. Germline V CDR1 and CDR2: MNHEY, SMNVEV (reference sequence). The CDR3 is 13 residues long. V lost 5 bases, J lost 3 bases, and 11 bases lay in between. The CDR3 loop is CASSPAPLYEQYF. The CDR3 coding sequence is TGTGCCAGCAGTCCCGCACCTCTCTACGAGCAGTACTTC.

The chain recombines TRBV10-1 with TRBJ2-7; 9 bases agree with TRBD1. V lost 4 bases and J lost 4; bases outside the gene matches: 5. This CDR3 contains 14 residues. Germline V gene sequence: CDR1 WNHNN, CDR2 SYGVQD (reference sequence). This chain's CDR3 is CASSGTGGWYEQYF. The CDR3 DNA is TGCGCCAGCAGTGGTACAGGGGGCTGGTACGAGCAGTACTTC.

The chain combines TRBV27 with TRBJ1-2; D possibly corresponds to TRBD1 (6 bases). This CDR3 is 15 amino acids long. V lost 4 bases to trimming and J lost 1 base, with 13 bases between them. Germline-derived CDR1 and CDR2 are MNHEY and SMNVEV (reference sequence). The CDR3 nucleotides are TGTGCCAGCAGTTCCCTCGGGACAAGTAACTATGGCTACACCTTC. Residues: CASSSLGTSNYGYTF.

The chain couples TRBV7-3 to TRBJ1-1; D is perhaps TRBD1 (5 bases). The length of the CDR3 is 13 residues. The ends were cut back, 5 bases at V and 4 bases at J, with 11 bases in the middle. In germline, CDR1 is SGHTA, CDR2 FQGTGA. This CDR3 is CASSPGGSTEAFF. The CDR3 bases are TGTGCCAGCAGCCCTGGGGGAAGCACTGAAGCTTTCTTT.

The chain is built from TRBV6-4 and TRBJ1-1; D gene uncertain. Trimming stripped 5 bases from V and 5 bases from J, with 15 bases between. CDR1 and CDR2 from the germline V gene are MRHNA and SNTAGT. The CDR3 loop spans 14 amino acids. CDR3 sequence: CASSPSGEETEAFF. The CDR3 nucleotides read TGTGCCAGCAGTCCCTCGGGCGAGGAGACTGAAGCTTTCTTT.

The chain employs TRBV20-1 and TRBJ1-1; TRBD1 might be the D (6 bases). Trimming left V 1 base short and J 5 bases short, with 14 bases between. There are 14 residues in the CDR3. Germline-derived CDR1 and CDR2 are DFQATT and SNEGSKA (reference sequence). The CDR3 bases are TGCAGTGCTAGAGTTCAGGGGAGGTTGACTGAAGCTTTCTTT. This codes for CSARVQGRLTEAFF.

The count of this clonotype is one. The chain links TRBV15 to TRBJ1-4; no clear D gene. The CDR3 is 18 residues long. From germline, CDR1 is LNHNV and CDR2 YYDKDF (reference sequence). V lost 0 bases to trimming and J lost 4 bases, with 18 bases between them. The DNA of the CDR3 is TGTGCCACCAGCAGAGAACGGGCTGATTCGCAGAGTAATGAAAAACTGTTTTTT. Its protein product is CATSRERADSQSNEKLFF.

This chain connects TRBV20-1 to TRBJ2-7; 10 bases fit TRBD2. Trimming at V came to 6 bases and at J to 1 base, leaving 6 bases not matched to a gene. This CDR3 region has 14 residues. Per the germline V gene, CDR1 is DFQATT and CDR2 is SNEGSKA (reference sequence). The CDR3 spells CSAPKTSGSYEQYF. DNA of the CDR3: TGCAGTGCACCGAAGACTAGCGGGTCCTACGAGCAGTACTTC.

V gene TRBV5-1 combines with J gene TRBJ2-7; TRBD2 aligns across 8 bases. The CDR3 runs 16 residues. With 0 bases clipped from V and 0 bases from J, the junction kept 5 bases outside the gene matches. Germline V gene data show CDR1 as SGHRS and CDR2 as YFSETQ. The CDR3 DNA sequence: TGCGCCAGCAGCTTGGTCACTAGCGGTATCTCCTACGAGCAGTACTTC. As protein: CASSLVTSGISYEQYF. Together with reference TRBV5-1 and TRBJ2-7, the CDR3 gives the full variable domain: KAGVTQTPRYLIKTRGQQVTLSCSPISGHRSVSWYQQTPGQGLQFLFEYFSETQRNKGNFPGRFSGRQFSNSRSEMNVSTLELGDSALYLCASSLVTSGISYEQYFGPGTRLTVT.

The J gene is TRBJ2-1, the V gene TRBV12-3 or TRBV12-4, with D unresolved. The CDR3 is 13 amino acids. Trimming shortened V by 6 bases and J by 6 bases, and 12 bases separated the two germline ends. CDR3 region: CASSPWHSNEQFF. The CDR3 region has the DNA TGTGCCAGCAGCCCTTGGCATAGCAATGAGCAGTTCTTC.

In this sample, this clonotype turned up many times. The CDR3 nucleotides read TGTGCCAGCAGTCACCGGGGGGGCCTCGAGACCCAGTACTTC. Its translation is CASSHRGGLETQYF. The genes are TRBV27 and TRBJ2-5; 8 bases agree with TRBD2. V lost 5 bases to trimming and J lost 5 bases; unmatched junction nucleotides: 7. The CDR3 loop spans 14 amino acids. Per germline, CDR1 MNHEY and CDR2 SMNVEV (reference sequence).

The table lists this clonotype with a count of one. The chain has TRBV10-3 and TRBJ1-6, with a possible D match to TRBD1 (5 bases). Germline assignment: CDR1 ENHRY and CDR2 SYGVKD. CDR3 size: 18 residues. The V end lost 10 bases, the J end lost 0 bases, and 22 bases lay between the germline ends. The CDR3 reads CASGSGLEGSSYNSPLHF. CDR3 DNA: TGTGCCAGCGGTTCCGGGTTGGAGGGGAGCTCCTATAATTCACCCCTCCACTTT.

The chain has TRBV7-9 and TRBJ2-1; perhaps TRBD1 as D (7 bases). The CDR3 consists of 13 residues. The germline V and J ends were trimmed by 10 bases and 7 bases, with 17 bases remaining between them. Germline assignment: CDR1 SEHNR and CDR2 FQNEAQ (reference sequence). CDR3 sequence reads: CATQEGAYNEQFF. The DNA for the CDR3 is TGTGCCACCCAGGAGGGGGCATATAATGAGCAGTTCTTC.

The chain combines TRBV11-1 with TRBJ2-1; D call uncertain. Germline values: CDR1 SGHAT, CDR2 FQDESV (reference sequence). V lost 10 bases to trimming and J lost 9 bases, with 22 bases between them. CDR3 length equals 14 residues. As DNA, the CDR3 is TGTGCCACCGCCGCCACAAGCTCCTACCCTGAGCAGTTCTTC. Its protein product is CATAATSSYPEQFF. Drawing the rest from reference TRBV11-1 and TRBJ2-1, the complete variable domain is EAEVAQSPRYKITEKSQAVAFWCDPISGHATLYWYRQILGQGPELLVQFQDESVVDDSQLPKDRFSAERLKGVDSTLKIQPAELGDSAMYLCATAATSSYPEQFFGPGTRLTVL.